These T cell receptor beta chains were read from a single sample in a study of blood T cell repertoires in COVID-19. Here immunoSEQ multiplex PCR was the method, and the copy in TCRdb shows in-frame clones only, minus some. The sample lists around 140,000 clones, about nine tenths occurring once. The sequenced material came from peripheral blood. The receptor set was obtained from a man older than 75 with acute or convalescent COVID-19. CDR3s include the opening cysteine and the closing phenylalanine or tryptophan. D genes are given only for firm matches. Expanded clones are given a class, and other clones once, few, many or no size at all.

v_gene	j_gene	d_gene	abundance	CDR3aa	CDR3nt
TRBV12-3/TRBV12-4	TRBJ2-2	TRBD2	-	CASSAGGAGELFF	TGTGCCAGCAGTGCGGGGGGGGCCGGGGAGCTGTTTTTT
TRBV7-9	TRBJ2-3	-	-	CASSLDPRSDTQYF	TGTGCCAGCAGCTTAGATCCGAGGTCAGATACGCAGTATTTT
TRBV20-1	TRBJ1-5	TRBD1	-	CSASPPGGYQPQHF	TGCAGTGCTAGTCCTCCAGGGGGGTATCAGCCCCAGCATTTT
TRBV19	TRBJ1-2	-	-	CASNAGIDYGYTF	TGTGCCAGTAACGCGGGCATTGACTATGGCTACACCTTC
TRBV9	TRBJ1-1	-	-	CASSLTDSTHYTEAFF	TGTGCCAGCAGCCTTACCGATTCGACTCACTACACTGAAGCTTTCTTT
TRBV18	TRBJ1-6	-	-	CASSGANSPLHF	TGTGCCAGCTCGGGGGCTAATTCACCCCTCCACTTT
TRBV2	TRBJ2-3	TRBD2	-	CASSRGLADGDTQYF	TGTGCCAGCAGTCGGGGACTAGCCGACGGAGATACGCAGTATTTT
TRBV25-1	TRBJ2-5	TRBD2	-	CATSGTSWQETQYF	TGTGCCACTTCGGGGACTAGCTGGCAAGAGACCCAGTACTTC
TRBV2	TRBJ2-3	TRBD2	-	CASSLAGVDTQYF	TGTGCCAGCAGCTTAGCGGGGGTAGATACGCAGTATTTT
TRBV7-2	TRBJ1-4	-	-	CASSLGQGLAEKLFF	TGTGCCAGCAGCTTAGGTCAGGGATTAGCTGAAAAACTGTTTTTT
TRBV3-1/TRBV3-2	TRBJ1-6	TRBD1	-	CASSLRGPGSPLHF	TGTGCCAGCAGCCTAAGGGGGCCGGGTTCACCCCTCCACTTT
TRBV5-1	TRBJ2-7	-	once	CASSLEYSSYEQYF	TGCGCCAGCAGCTTGGAGTACAGCTCCTACGAGCAGTACTTC
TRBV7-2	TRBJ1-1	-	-	CASSLQGPNTEAFF	TGTGCCAGCAGTTTACAGGGCCCTAACACTGAAGCTTTCTTT
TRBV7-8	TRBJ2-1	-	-	CASSFSSGGPDNEQFF	TGTGCCAGCAGTTTCTCAAGCGGCGGTCCTGACAATGAGCAGTTCTTC
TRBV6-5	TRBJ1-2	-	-	CASSYSRPDRTYSYTF	TGTGCCAGCAGTTACTCAAGGCCCGACAGGACATATAGCTACACCTTC
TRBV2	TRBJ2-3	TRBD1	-	CASTRGQNTDTQYF	TGTGCCAGCACCCGGGGACAGAACACAGATACGCAGTATTTT
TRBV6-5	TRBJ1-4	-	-	CASSPEGTHEKLFF	TGTGCCAGCAGTCCGGAGGGGACTCATGAAAAACTGTTTTTT
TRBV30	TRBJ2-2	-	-	CAWSLERTGELFF	TGTGCCTGGAGTCTGGAGCGCACCGGGGAGCTGTTTTTT
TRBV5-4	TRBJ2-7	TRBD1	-	CASSHGGQGAYEQYF	TGTGCCAGCAGCCATGGAGGACAGGGGGCCTACGAGCAGTACTTC
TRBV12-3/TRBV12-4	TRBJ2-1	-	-	CASSFLVNEQFF	TGTGCCAGCAGCTTTCTCGTAAATGAGCAGTTCTTC
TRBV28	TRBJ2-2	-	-	CASSRRAGELFF	TGTGCCAGCAGCCGCAGGGCCGGGGAGCTGTTTTTT
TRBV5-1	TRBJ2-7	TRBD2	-	CASSLAGGTSGTYEQYF	TGCGCCAGCAGCTTGGCCGGGGGGACTAGCGGGACCTACGAGCAGTACTTC
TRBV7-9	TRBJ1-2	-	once	CASSPRLEPYGYTF	TGTGCCAGCAGCCCTAGACTGGAGCCCTATGGCTACACCTTC
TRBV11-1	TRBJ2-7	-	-	CASSVSRGIPYEQYF	TGTGCCAGCAGCGTCAGCAGGGGAATTCCCTACGAGCAGTACTTC
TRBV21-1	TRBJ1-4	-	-	CASRTALSTNEKLFF	TGTGCCAGCAGGACTGCGTTGTCAACTAATGAAAAACTGTTTTTT
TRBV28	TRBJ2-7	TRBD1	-	CASSLLRGLQDEQYF	TGTGCCAGCAGTTTATTAAGGGGGCTTCAGGACGAGCAGTACTTC
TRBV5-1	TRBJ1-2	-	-	CASSRDTYGYTF	TGCGCCAGCAGCAGAGACACCTATGGCTACACCTTC
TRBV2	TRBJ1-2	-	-	CASTEGSYGYTF	TGTGCCAGCACCGAGGGCTCCTATGGCTACACCTTC
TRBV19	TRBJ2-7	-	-	CASSTQGGGDEQYF	TGTGCCAGTAGTACCCAAGGGGGAGGGGACGAGCAGTACTTC
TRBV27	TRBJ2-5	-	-	CASSRQETQYF	TGTGCCAGCAGCCGTCAAGAGACCCAGTACTTC
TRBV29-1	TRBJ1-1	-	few	CSGSPGLNTEAFF	TGCAGCGGGTCCCCGGGGTTAAACACTGAAGCTTTCTTT
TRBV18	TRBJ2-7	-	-	CASSPPTGSYEQYF	TGTGCCAGCTCACCACCGACTGGCTCCTACGAGCAGTACTTC
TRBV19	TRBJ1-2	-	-	CASTIRWGANYGYTF	TGTGCCAGTACCATTCGATGGGGCGCTAACTATGGCTACACCTTC
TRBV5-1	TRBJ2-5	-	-	CASSAGGAAETQYF	TGCGCCAGCAGTGCCGGGGGAGCAGCAGAGACCCAGTACTTC
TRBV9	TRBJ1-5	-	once	CASSVGGGEGAQHF	TGTGCCAGCAGCGTAGGAGGGGGTGAGGGAGCCCAGCATTTT
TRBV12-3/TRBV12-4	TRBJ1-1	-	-	CASSPRDTTEAFF	TGTGCCAGCAGTCCTCGGGACACCACTGAAGCTTTCTTT
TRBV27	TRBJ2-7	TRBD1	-	CASSLIRADRGRINEQYF	TGTGCCAGCAGTTTAATTCGGGCGGACAGGGGACGTATAAACGAGCAGTACTTC
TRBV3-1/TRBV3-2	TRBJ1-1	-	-	CASSQAGDGGEAFF	TGTGCCAGCAGCCAAGCGGGGGACGGGGGTGAAGCTTTCTTT
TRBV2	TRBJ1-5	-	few	CASRWGLGNNQPQHF	TGTGCCAGCAGGTGGGGCCTAGGAAACAATCAGCCCCAGCATTTT